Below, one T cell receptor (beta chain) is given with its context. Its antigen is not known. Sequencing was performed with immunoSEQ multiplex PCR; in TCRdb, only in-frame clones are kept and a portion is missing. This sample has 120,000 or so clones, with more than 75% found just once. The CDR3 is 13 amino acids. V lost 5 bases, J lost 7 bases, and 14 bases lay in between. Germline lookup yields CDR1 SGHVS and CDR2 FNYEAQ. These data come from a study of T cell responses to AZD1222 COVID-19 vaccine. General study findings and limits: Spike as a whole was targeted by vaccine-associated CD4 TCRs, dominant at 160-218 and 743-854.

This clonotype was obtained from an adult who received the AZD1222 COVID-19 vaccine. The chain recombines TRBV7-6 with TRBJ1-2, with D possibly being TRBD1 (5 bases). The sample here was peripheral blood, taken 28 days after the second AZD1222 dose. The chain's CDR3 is CASSPGGSPGYTF. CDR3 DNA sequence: TGTGCCAGCAGCCCCGGGGGGTCTCCTGGCTACACCTTC.